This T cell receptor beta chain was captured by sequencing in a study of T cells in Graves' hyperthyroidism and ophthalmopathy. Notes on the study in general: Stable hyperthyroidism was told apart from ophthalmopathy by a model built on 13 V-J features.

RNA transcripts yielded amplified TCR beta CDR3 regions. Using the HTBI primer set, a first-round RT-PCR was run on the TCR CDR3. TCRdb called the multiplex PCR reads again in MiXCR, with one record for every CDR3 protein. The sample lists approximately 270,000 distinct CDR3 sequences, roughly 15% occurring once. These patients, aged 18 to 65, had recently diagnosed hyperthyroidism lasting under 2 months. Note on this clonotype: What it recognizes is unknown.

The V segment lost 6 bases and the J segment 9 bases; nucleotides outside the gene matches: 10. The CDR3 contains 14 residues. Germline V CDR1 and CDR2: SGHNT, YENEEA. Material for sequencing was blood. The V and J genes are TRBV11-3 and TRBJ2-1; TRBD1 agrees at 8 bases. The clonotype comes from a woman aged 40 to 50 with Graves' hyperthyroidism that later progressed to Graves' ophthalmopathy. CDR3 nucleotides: TGTGCCAGCAGGTTAAAACCAGGGGGCGGTGAGCAGTTCTTC. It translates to CASRLKPGGGEQFF.